This T cell receptor beta chain was obtained from a study of T cells in localized non-small cell lung cancer. Study-wide results and limits: Those with higher blood T cell density had longer overall survival. Appearance in adjacent lung was seen for a median around 60 of the top 100 tumor clones. Heterogeneity within the tumor remains possible, as just one region underwent sequencing. Clonality of T cells reached its maximum in uninvolved adjacent lung, surpassing tumor.

In regard to this clone: The antigen remains unidentified.

V trimming: 5 bases; J trimming: 2 bases; junction bases outside the gene matches: 6. Germline-derived CDR1 and CDR2 are MNHEY and SVGAGI. The CDR3 contains 14 residues. Assay: immunoSEQ multiplex PCR; the TCRdb copy retains only in-frame clones and omits some. The sample holds about 24,000 clones, about nine tenths seen once. Sequenced material: peripheral blood, taken before any cancer treatment. The chain recombines TRBV6-5 with TRBJ2-7; 7 nucleotides agree with TRBD1. This sequence originates from a man aged 40 to 75 with stage I squamous cell lung carcinoma. In DNA, the CDR3 is TGTGCCAGCAGTGGGACAGAAAACACCTACGAGCAGTACTTC. Its protein is CASSGTENTYEQYF.